These 24 T cell receptor beta chains originate from one sample sequenced in a study of blood T cell repertoires in COVID-19. Only in-frame clones appear in the TCRdb table, and some are missing; sequencing was by immunoSEQ multiplex PCR. The table has about 160,000 clones, 84% seen once; the top ten hold roughly 8.6%. The sample consisted of PBMCs or T cells enriched from blood (not recorded which). All receptors derive from a woman aged 50 to 65 who had recovered from COVID-19.

The chain recombines TRBV5-4 with TRBJ2-7; 7 nucleotides align to TRBD1. J lost 3 bases, V lost 2 bases, and 5 bases had no gene match. Germline loops: CDR1 SGHNT, CDR2 YYREEE (reference sequence). CDR3 length: 14 amino acids. The CDR3 DNA is TGTGCCAGCAGCTTTGGGGCAGGGGGCTACGAGCAGTACTTC. It yields the protein CASSFGAGGYEQYF.

This chain links TRBV4-1 with TRBJ1-2; unclear D gene. Germline CDR1 is MGHRA and CDR2 is YSYEKL. The CDR3 runs to 12 residues. Deletions cut 2 bases from V and 8 bases from J, with 9 bases between. The CDR3 DNA sequence: TGCGCCAGCAGCCAACGGGGAGTAGGCTACACCTTC. This sequence encodes CASSQRGVGYTF.

The rearrangement links TRBV7-9 to TRBJ2-1; 7 bases are a match to TRBD1. The V and J ends lost 2 bases and 4 bases, in that order; junction bases with no gene match: 8. Germline V lookup: CDR1 SEHNR, CDR2 FQNEAQ (reference sequence). This CDR3 is 16 amino acids long. As DNA, the CDR3 is TGTGCCAGCAGCTTATTCCCGGGACAGACATACAATGAGCAGTTCTTC. Protein product: CASSLFPGQTYNEQFF.

This clone turned up a few times. This chain uses TRBV2 with TRBJ1-6; a possible D gene is TRBD1 (6 bases). Germline V gene lookup returns CDR1 SNHLY and CDR2 FYNNEI. The V gene lost 7 bases and the J gene lost 9 bases, with 16 bases spanning the gap. The CDR3 spans 14 residues. CDR3 sequence: CASKDGAGVSPLHF. In DNA form, the CDR3 reads TGTGCCAGCAAAGACGGGGCAGGGGTTTCACCCCTCCACTTT.

This rearrangement joins TRBV13 to TRBJ1-4; D possibly corresponds to TRBD1 (5 bases). V lost 5 bases to trimming and J lost 0 bases, with 10 bases between them. From germline, CDR1 is PRHDT and CDR2 FYEKMQ (reference sequence). The CDR3 runs 15 residues. CDR3 bases: TGTGCCAGCAGCCGGGGAGGGGCAACTAATGAAAAACTGTTTTTT. This translates into CASSRGGATNEKLFF.

The chain is built from TRBV5-1 and TRBJ2-3; TRBD2 aligns across 8 bases. V lost 0 bases to trimming and J lost 2 bases; unmatched junction nucleotides: 2. The CDR3 is 15 amino acids. Germline V gene lookup returns CDR1 SGHRS and CDR2 YFSETQ. The CDR3 spells CASSLGAGATDTQYF. The CDR3 bases are TGCGCCAGCAGCTTGGGAGCGGGGGCCACAGATACGCAGTATTTT.

This chain links TRBV18 with TRBJ1-1, with D possibly being TRBD1 (5 bases). V was pared by 6 bases and J by 3 bases, with 11 bases between. The CDR3 runs to 13 residues. Germline CDR1 and CDR2: KGHSH and LQKENI. CDR3: CASSPDRDTEAFF. DNA of the CDR3: TGTGCCAGCTCCCCCGACAGAGACACTGAAGCTTTCTTT.

The chain couples TRBV19 to TRBJ2-3; D gene ambiguous. CDR1 and CDR2 from the germline V gene are LNHDA and SQIVND (reference sequence). V was cut by 4 bases and J by 6 bases, with 5 bases left in between. The CDR3 consists of 11 residues. CDR3 in DNA: TGTGCCAGTAGTAACCGGGATACGCAGTATTTT. Residues: CASSNRDTQYF.

The chain has TRBV28 and TRBJ1-6, with 9 positions matching TRBD1. Trimming cost V 3 bases and J 8 bases; bases outside gene matches: 5. CDR3 length equals 15 residues. Germline CDR1 MDHEN, CDR2 SYDVKM. CDR3 region: CASSFRDRAYSPLHF. The CDR3 region has the DNA TGTGCCAGCAGTTTCCGGGACAGGGCTTATTCACCCCTCCACTTT.

The V and J genes are TRBV29-1 and TRBJ2-1, with TRBD1 matching over 11 bases. This CDR3 comprises 14 residues. V shed 4 bases and J 5 bases; nucleotides not matched to a gene: 4. Germline V gene data show CDR1 as SQVTM and CDR2 as ANQGSEA. CDR3 amino acids: CSVAGTGGHNEQFF. The DNA for the CDR3 is TGCAGCGTTGCCGGGACAGGGGGTCACAATGAGCAGTTCTTC.

The chain is built from TRBV4-2 and TRBJ2-1; a possible D gene is TRBD2 (5 bases). The CDR3 has 15 residues. Germline CDR1 LGHNA, CDR2 YNFKEQ. V was pared by 5 bases and J by 4 bases, with 15 bases between. CDR3 amino acids: CASSLTPAEYNEQFF. The CDR3 DNA reads as TGTGCCAGCAGCTTAACACCAGCGGAGTACAATGAGCAGTTCTTC.

The CDR3 region is CASSLRTGDSPLHF. CDR3 nucleotides: TGTGCCAGCAGTTTGCGGACAGGGGATTCACCCCTCCACTTT. The chain recombines TRBV6-1 with TRBJ1-6; 9 nucleotides line up with TRBD1. J was trimmed by 8 bases and V by 5 bases; bases with no gene match: 4. Germline CDR1 and CDR2: MNHNS and SASEGT. This CDR3 is built from 14 residues.

CDR3 bases: TGTGCCAGCAGCCAACTCCAGGGCTGGGGTGTTGTTTACAATGAGCAGTTCTTC. It codes for CASSQLQGWGVVYNEQFF. V usage is TRBV14 and J usage is TRBJ2-1, with D possibly being TRBD1 (5 bases). In germline, CDR1 is SGHDN, CDR2 FVKESK. This CDR3 is built from 18 residues. V lost 2 bases to trimming and J lost 4 bases, with 21 bases between them.

Turning to this clone: A clone one base away is much larger, so this may be a read error. The V gene is TRBV5-1, the J gene TRBJ1-1; maybe TRBD1 (5 bases). Trimming stripped 3 bases from V and 1 base from J, with 7 bases between. Germline V CDR1 and CDR2: SGHRS, YFSETQ. This CDR3 has 13 residues. CDR3 residues: CASSSTGNTEAFF. CDR3 DNA: TGCGCCAGCAGCTCAACAGGGAACACTGAAGCTTTCTTT. Full variable domain (remainder filled in from reference TRBV5-1 and TRBJ1-1): KAGVTQTPRYLIKTRGQQVTLSCSPISGHRSVSWYQQTPGQGLQFLFEYFSETQRNKGNFPGRFSGRQFSNSRSEMNVSTLELGDSALYLCASSSTGNTEAFFGQGTRLTVV.

The rearrangement links TRBV5-4 to TRBJ1-2, with D possibly being TRBD1 (5 bases). Germline loops: CDR1 SGHNT, CDR2 YYREEE (reference sequence). This CDR3 region has 14 residues. V was trimmed by 1 base and J by 8 bases, leaving 15 bases between them. CDR3 bases: TGTGCCAGCAGCTTGTCCATGGTCCCAGGGGGCTACACCTTC. Residues: CASSLSMVPGGYTF.

CDR3 residues: CASSLDVADTQYF. The DNA of the CDR3 is TGTGCCAGCAGCCTCGATGTCGCGGATACGCAGTATTTT. The chain recombines TRBV5-6 with TRBJ2-3; no clear D gene. The CDR3 has 13 amino acids. Germline-derived CDR1 and CDR2 are SGHDT and YYEEEE. V lost 4 bases, J lost 6 bases, and 12 bases lay in between.

The gene calls are TRBV27 and TRBJ2-1, with TRBD1 matching 11 bases. The ends lost 4 bases at V and 0 bases at J; junction bases unmatched: 5. Germline V gives CDR1 MNHEY, CDR2 SMNVEV (reference sequence). The CDR3 length is 17 residues. CDR3 nucleotides: TGTGCCAGCAGTTCCGGACAGGGGGCATTCTCCTACAATGAGCAGTTCTTC. It translates to CASSSGQGAFSYNEQFF.

The rearrangement links TRBV7-9 to TRBJ1-3; D is uncertain. Germline V CDR1 and CDR2: SEHNR, FQNEAQ (reference sequence). The ends were cut back, 4 bases at V and 4 bases at J, with 11 bases in the middle. There are 14 residues in the CDR3. This CDR3 reads CASSSREKGNTIYF. DNA of the CDR3: TGTGCCAGCAGCTCTAGGGAGAAAGGAAACACCATATATTTT.

In its sample, this clone was seen once. The chain carries TRBV27 and TRBJ2-7, with D maybe TRBD1 (6 bases). V lost 6 bases to trimming and J lost 1 base, with 10 bases between them. CDR1 is MNHEY, CDR2 SMNVEV, per germline (reference sequence). The CDR3 has 13 residues. The chain's CDR3 is CASRRTESYEQYF. The DNA of the CDR3 is TGTGCCAGCAGAAGGACAGAGTCCTACGAGCAGTACTTC.

The chain has TRBV6-5 and TRBJ2-1; 7 bases agree with TRBD1. CDR1 and CDR2 from the germline V gene are MNHEY and SVGAGI. J was trimmed by 8 bases and V by 4 bases; bases with no gene match: 5. The CDR3 loop spans 13 amino acids. CDR3 sequence (DNA): TGTGCCAGCAGTTCCAGGGGGAGCGATGAGCAGTTCTTC. It codes for CASSSRGSDEQFF.

This CDR3 is CATSDPDTEAFF. Here the CDR3 DNA reads TGTGCCACCAGTGATCCGGACACTGAAGCTTTCTTT. The rearrangement uses TRBV24-1 and TRBJ1-1; no firm D call. Germline V gene lookup returns CDR1 KGHDR and CDR2 SFDVKD. The CDR3 loop spans 12 amino acids. The V end lost 3 bases, the J end lost 3 bases, and 4 bases lay between the germline ends.

About this clone itself: The same CDR3 is also encoded by other DNA sequences in this sample. The V call is TRBV11-2, the J call TRBJ1-4; 7 positions match TRBD1. This CDR3 is 14 amino acids long. The J segment lost 2 bases and the V segment lost 5 bases, leaving 2 bases of the junction unmatched. Germline V gene data show CDR1 as SGHAT and CDR2 as FQNNGV. For the CDR3, the DNA is TGTGCCAGCAGCCTGGACAGGACTAATGAAAAACTGTTTTTT. Translating it yields CASSLDRTNEKLFF.

The chain combines TRBV7-3 with TRBJ1-5; D is ambiguous. The V end lost 5 bases, the J end lost 6 bases, and 11 bases lay between the germline ends. This CDR3 has 13 residues. Germline values: CDR1 SGHTA, CDR2 FQGTGA. The CDR3 loop is CASSPGVAQPQHF. The CDR3 region has the DNA TGTGCCAGCAGCCCCGGGGTAGCTCAGCCCCAGCATTTT.

This sequence joins TRBV28 and TRBJ1-4; D gene unclear. V lost 5 bases to trimming and J lost 8 bases, with 18 bases between them. Germline CDR1 MDHEN, CDR2 SYDVKM. This CDR3 comprises 15 residues. CDR3 in DNA: TGTGCCAGCAGTGATCCTTTGGAGACGAGCGAAAAACTGTTTTTT. It codes for CASSDPLETSEKLFF.